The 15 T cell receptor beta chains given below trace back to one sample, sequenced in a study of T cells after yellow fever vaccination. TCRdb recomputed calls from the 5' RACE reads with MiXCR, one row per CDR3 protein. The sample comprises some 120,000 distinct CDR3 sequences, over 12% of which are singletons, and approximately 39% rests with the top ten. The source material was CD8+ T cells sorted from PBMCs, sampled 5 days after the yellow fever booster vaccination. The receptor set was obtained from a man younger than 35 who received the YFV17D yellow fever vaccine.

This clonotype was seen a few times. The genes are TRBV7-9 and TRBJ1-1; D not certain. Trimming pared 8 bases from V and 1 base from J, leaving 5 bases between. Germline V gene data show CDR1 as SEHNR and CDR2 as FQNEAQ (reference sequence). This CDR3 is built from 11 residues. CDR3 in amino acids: CASLANTEAFF. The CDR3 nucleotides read TGTGCCAGCCTGGCGAACACTGAAGCTTTCTTT.

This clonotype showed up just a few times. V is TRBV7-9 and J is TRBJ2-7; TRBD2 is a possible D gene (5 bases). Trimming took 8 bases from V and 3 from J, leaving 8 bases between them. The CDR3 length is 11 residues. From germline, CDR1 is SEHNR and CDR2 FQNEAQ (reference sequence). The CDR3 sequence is CASADYYEQYV. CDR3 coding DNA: TGTGCCAGCGCAGACTACTACGAGCAGTACGTC.

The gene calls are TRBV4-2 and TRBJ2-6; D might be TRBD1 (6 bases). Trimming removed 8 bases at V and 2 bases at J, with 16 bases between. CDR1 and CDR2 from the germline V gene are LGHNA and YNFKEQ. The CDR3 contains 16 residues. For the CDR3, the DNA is TGTGCCAGCGCGAATTCAAACAGGGCTGGGGCCAACGTCCTGACTTTC. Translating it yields CASANSNRAGANVLTF.

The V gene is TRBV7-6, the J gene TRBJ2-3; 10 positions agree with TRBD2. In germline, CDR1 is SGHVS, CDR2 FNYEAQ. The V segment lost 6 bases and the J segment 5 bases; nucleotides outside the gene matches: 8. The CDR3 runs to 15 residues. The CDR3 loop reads CASSRSGGALDTQYF. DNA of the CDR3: TGTGCCAGCAGTCGCAGCGGGGGGGCCTTAGATACGCAGTATTTT.

This CDR3 is CASSLVGGEQFF. The CDR3 DNA reads TGCGCCAGCAGCTTGGTGGGCGGTGAGCAGTTCTTC. The chain carries TRBV5-1 and TRBJ2-1; D remains unclear. The V gene's germline CDR1 is SGHRS and CDR2 YFSETQ. This CDR3 contains 12 residues. V shed 0 bases and J shed 9 bases, with 7 bases lying between them.

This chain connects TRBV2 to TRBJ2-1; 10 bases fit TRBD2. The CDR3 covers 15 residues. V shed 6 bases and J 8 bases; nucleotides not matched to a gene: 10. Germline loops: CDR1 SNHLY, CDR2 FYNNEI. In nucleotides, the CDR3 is TGTGCCAGCAGAGCTACTAGCGGGGCTAGAGATGAGCAGTTCTTC. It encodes CASRATSGARDEQFF.

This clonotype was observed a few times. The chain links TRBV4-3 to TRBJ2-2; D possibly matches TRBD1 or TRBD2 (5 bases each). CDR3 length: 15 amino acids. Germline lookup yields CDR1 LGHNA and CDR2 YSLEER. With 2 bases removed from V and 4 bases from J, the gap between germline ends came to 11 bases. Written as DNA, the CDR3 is TGCGCCAGCAGCCAACCCCGGGACGGCACCGGGGAGCTGTTTTTT. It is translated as CASSQPRDGTGELFF.

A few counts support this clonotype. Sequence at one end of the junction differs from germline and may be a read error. Written as DNA, the CDR3 is TGCGCCAGCAGCCAAGAGTCAGCGGGGGGGCTGGCCTTC. As protein: CASSQESAGGLAF. The V gene is TRBV4-1, the J gene TRBJ2-1; 10 nucleotides line up with TRBD2. Germline V CDR1 and CDR2: MGHRA, YSYEKL. The CDR3 is made up of 13 amino acids.

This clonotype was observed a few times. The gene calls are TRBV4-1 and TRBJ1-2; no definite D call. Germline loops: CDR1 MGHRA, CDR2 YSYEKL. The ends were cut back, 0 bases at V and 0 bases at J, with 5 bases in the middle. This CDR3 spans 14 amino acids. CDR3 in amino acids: CASSQEHANYGYTF. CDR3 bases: TGCGCCAGCAGCCAAGAACATGCTAACTATGGCTACACCTTC.

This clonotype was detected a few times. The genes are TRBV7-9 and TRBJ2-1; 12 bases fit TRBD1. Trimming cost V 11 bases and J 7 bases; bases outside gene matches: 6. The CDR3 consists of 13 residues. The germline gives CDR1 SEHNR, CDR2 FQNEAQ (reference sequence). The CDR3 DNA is TGTGCCGGACGGGGACAGGGGGCGAATGAGCAGTTCTTC. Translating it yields CAGRGQGANEQFF.

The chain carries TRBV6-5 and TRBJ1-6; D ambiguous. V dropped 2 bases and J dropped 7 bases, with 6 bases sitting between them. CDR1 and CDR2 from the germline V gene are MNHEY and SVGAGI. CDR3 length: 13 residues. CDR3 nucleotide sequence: TGTGCCAGCAGTTACGGGCCGAATTCACCCCTCCACTTT. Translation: CASSYGPNSPLHF.

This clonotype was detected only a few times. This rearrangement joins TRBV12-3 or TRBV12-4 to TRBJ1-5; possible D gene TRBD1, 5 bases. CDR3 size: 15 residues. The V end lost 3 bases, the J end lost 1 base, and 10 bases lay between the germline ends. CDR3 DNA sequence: TGTGCCAGCAGTTTCCAGGGACCGAGCAATCAGCCCCAGCATTTT. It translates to CASSFQGPSNQPQHF.

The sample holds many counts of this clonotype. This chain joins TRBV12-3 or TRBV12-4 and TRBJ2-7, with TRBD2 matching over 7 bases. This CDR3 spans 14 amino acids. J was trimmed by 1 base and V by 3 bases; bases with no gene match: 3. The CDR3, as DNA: TGTGCCAGCAGTTTTACTAGCGCATCCTACGAGCAGTACTTC. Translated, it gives CASSFTSASYEQYF.

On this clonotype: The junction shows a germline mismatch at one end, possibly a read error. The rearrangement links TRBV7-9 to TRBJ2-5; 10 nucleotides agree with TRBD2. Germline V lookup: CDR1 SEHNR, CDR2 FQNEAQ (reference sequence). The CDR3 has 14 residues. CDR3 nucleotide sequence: TGTGCCAGCAGCCTAGCGGGGGCCCAAGAGACCCAGTACTTC. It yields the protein CASSLAGAQETQYF.

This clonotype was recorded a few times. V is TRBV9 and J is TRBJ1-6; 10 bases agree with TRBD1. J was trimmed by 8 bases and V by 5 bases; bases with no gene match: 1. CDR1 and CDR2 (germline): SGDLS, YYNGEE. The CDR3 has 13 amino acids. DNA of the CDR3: TGTGCCAGCAGAGGACAGGGGGATTCACCCCTCCACTTT. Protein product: CASRGQGDSPLHF.